This TCR beta chain is from a study of immune heterogeneity within non-small cell lung tumors. General observations from the study: In tumor regions, T-cell clonality showed a moderate but significant correlation with local tumor mutational burden (R 0.3 to 0.4). Multiple tumor sites within a patient showed recurrence of identical dominant CDR3 beta clonotypes; site-unique high-frequency clones were present as well.

Germline V lookup: CDR1 LNHDA, CDR2 SQIVND (reference sequence). This CDR3 is built from 15 residues. V shed 3 bases and J shed 5 bases, with 14 bases lying between them. Each sample used 550 to 650 ng of genomic DNA from bulk tumor tissue. While surgery was under way, several biopsies spaced far apart were taken per primary tumor. These patients got curative surgery after being newly diagnosed with untreated non-small cell lung cancer. Multiplex PCR amplified the TCR beta CDR3 region. Its first round ran for around 10 cycles with 32 V and 13 J primers. TCRdb called the multiplex PCR reads again in MiXCR, with one record for every CDR3 protein. Among approximately 6,100 distinct CDR3 sequences listed, roughly a sixth were seen once. With respect to this clonotype: Its antigen is currently unknown.

What was sequenced was lung tumor tissue. The receptor was isolated from a man between 35 and 55 years old with non-small cell lung cancer. The chain links TRBV19 to TRBJ1-5; no firm D call. The CDR3 protein is CASSIIGMGYQPQHF. The CDR3 DNA follows: TGTGCCAGTAGTATTATAGGGATGGGTTATCAGCCCCAGCATTTT. Full variable domain (missing parts from reference TRBV19 and TRBJ1-5): DGGITQSPKYLFRKEGQNVTLSCEQNLNHDAMYWYRQDPGQGLRLIYYSQIVNDFQKGDIAEGYSVSREKKESFPLTVTSAQKNPTAFYLCASSIIGMGYQPQHFGDGTRLSIL.